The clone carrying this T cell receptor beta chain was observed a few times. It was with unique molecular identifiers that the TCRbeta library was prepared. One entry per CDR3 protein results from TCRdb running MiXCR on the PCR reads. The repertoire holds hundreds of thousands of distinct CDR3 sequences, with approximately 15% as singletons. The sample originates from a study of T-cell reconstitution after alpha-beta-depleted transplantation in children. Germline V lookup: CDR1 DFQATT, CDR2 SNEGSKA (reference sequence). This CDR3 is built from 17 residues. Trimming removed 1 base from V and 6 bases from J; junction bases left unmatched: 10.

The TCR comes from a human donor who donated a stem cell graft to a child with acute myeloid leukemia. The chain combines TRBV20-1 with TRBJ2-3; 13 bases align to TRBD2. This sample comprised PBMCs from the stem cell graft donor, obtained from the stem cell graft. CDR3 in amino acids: CSARVLGLAGVADTQYF. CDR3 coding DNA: TGCAGTGCTAGAGTTTTAGGACTAGCGGGGGTAGCCGATACGCAGTATTTT.